The 27 T cell receptor beta chains below were found in one sample sequenced in a study of T cell responses to AZD1222 COVID-19 vaccine. Data came from immunoSEQ multiplex PCR; TCRdb stores just in-frame clones and leaves some out. The sample includes under 95,000 clones, approximately 85% of them seen just once. The material sequenced was peripheral blood, taken 28 days after the second AZD1222 dose. These receptors all stem from an adult who received the AZD1222 COVID-19 vaccine.

As DNA, the CDR3 is TGTGCCAGCAGCTTAGGTATGGAGGGTGAAAAACTGTTTTTT. It specifies CASSLGMEGEKLFF. The chain combines TRBV7-9 with TRBJ1-4; the D is unclear. V shed 1 base and J shed 7 bases, with 10 bases lying between them. CDR3 length: 14 amino acids. Germline CDR1 and CDR2: SEHNR and FQNEAQ (reference sequence). The complete variable domain, with remaining parts taken from reference TRBV7-9 and TRBJ1-4, reads DTGVSQNPRHKITKRGQNVTFRCDPISEHNRLYWYRQTLGQGPEFLTYFQNEAQLEKSRLLSDRFSAERPKGSFSTLEIQRTEQGDSAMYLCASSLGMEGEKLFFGSGTQLSVL.

The genes are TRBV2 and TRBJ1-5; TRBD1 agrees at 7 bases. The CDR3 is 16 residues long. V was clipped by 7 bases and J by 4 bases; unmatched bases: 13. Germline V gene lookup returns CDR1 SNHLY and CDR2 FYNNEI. CDR3 amino acids: CASTGSRETGNQPQHF. The CDR3 DNA follows: TGTGCCAGCACCGGTTCTAGGGAGACAGGGAATCAGCCCCAGCATTTT.

The chain couples TRBV16 to TRBJ2-2; D gene unclear. V was clipped by 3 bases and J by 1 base, with 6 bases between them. From germline, CDR1 is KGHSY and CDR2 FQNENV. This CDR3 spans 14 amino acids. The DNA of the CDR3 is TGTGCCAGCAGCCATCTGTGGAACACCGGGGAGCTGTTTTTT. This sequence encodes CASSHLWNTGELFF. Filled out from reference TRBV16 and TRBJ2-2, the complete variable domain reads GEEVAQTPKHLVRGEGQKAKLYCAPIKGHSYVFWYQQVLKNEFKFLISFQNENVFDETGMPKERFSAKCLPNSPCSLEIQATKLEDSAVYFCASSHLWNTGELFFGEGSRLTVL.

This clone was found once. Here the CDR3 DNA reads TGCGCCAGCAGCCCGGGGGACAGGGGCCAAAACTATGGCTACACCTTC. Residues: CASSPGDRGQNYGYTF. The V call is TRBV5-1, the J call TRBJ1-2; 10 nucleotides line up with TRBD1. After removal of 4 bases from V and 2 bases from J, the junction contained 8 bases not matched to a gene. In germline, CDR1 is SGHRS, CDR2 YFSETQ. The CDR3 totals 16 residues.

This clone was found a few times. The J gene is TRBJ2-1, the V gene TRBV12-3 or TRBV12-4; D gene uncertain. The CDR3 consists of 12 residues. Trimming took 3 bases from V and 9 from J, leaving 9 bases between them. DNA for the CDR3: TGTGCCAGCAGTTTTGGAAGCAGTGAGCAGTTCTTC. Translated, it gives CASSFGSSEQFF.

This chain connects TRBV6-2 or TRBV6-3 to TRBJ1-3; 10 nucleotides agree with TRBD1. V shed 6 bases and J 4 bases; nucleotides not matched to a gene: 9. This CDR3 is 16 amino acids long. Germline CDR1 reads MNHEY; CDR2 reads SVGEGT. In DNA form, the CDR3 reads TGTGCCAGCAGCCCTACCGACAGGGGGCACGGAAACACCATATATTTT. This codes for CASSPTDRGHGNTIYF.

This clone was detected ten times or more. The J gene is TRBJ2-7, the V gene TRBV7-9, with unresolved D. This CDR3 comprises 14 residues. V dropped 2 bases and J dropped 0 bases, with 8 bases sitting between them. The V gene's germline CDR1 is SEHNR and CDR2 FQNEAQ (reference sequence). The CDR3 spells CASSLSVSSYEQYF. The CDR3 nucleotides are TGTGCCAGCAGCTTATCCGTGAGCTCCTACGAGCAGTACTTC. Using reference TRBV7-9 and TRBJ2-7 for the parts outside the CDR3, the full variable domain is DTGVSQNPRHKITKRGQNVTFRCDPISEHNRLYWYRQTLGQGPEFLTYFQNEAQLEKSRLLSDRFSAERPKGSFSTLEIQRTEQGDSAMYLCASSLSVSSYEQYFGPGTRLTVT.

This rearrangement joins TRBV30 to TRBJ1-3, with D uncertain. In germline, CDR1 is GTSNPN, CDR2 SVGIG (reference sequence). The CDR3 consists of 13 residues. Trimming removed 3 bases from V and 5 bases from J, with 11 bases in between. The CDR3 sequence: CAWSIGDRNTIYF. CDR3 nucleotide sequence: TGTGCCTGGAGCATTGGAGACCGAAACACCATATATTTT.

The CDR3, as DNA: TGTGCCAGCAGCTTGCGGGTTGGGTTAAGGATGAACACTGAAGCTTTCTTT. Protein: CASSLRVGLRMNTEAFF. This chain connects TRBV7-6 to TRBJ1-1; D gene unclear. Germline values: CDR1 SGHVS, CDR2 FNYEAQ. The CDR3 sequence is 17 residues long. Trimming stripped 3 bases from V and 0 bases from J, with 17 bases between.

This chain's CDR3 is CASSQRAGIQPQHF. CDR3 nucleotides: TGCGCCAGCAGTCAAAGGGCAGGAATTCAGCCCCAGCATTTT. The chain joins TRBV23-1 to TRBJ1-5; D is undetermined. TRBV23-1 is an ORF for which the function is uncertain. There are 14 residues in the CDR3. V lost 2 bases to trimming and J lost 6 bases, with 11 bases between them.

The gene calls are TRBV7-6 and TRBJ2-1; D is unclear. From germline, CDR1 is SGHVS and CDR2 FNYEAQ. CDR3 length: 12 residues. The V gene lost 2 bases and the J gene lost 7 bases, with 6 bases spanning the gap. The CDR3 region is CASSLLANEQFF. CDR3 coding DNA: TGTGCCAGCAGCTTACTTGCTAATGAGCAGTTCTTC.

Points on this clone: One junction end does not reproduce the germline sequence, and a read error may be involved. The chain links TRBV7-2 to TRBJ2-1, with 7 bases aligning to TRBD2. The CDR3 length is 15 residues. CDR1 is SGHTA and CDR2 is FQGNSA in the germline V gene. CDR3 DNA sequence: TGTGCCAGCAGCACTAGCGCAAGCTCCCACAATGAGCAGTTCTTC. It codes for CASSTSASSHNEQFF. Looking up the rest from reference TRBV7-2 and TRBJ2-1 gives the full variable domain: GAGVSQSPSNKVTEKGKDVELRCDPISGHTALYWYRQSLGQGLEFLIYFQGNSAPDKSGLPSDRFSAERTGGSVSTLTIQRTQQEDSAVYLCASSTSASSHNEQFFGPGTRLTVL.

The chain is built from TRBV28 and TRBJ1-1; D gene unclear. This CDR3 is built from 16 residues. The germline V gene has CDR1 MDHEN and CDR2 SYDVKM. V lost 4 bases and J 6 bases, leaving 21 bases between the germline ends. The CDR3 reads CASSSVVALTSPEAFF. In nucleotides, the CDR3 is TGTGCCAGCAGTTCAGTGGTGGCCTTAACGAGCCCTGAAGCTTTCTTT.

The chain joins TRBV3-1 (or the pseudogene TRBV3-2) to TRBJ2-5; D remains unclear. The CDR3 totals 13 residues. V was clipped by 3 bases and J by 6 bases, with 11 bases between them. Per the germline V gene, CDR1 is LGHDT and CDR2 is YNNKEL (reference sequence). The CDR3 sequence is CASSQEGLKTQYF. In DNA form, the CDR3 reads TGTGCCAGCAGCCAGGAAGGGCTAAAGACCCAGTACTTC.

In this sample, this clone turned up once. This chain joins TRBV23-1 and TRBJ1-6; no definite D call. TRBV23-1 is filed as an ORF, its function uncertain. CDR3 length: 15 residues. Trimming pared 0 bases from V and 7 bases from J, leaving 10 bases between. CDR3 nucleotide sequence: TGCGCCAGCAGTCAATCGAGAACTCCAAATTCACCCCTCCACTTT. Its protein product is CASSQSRTPNSPLHF.

This clone is classed as medium-sized (0.01 to 0.1%). The V call is TRBV28, the J call TRBJ2-2; 15 bases agree with TRBD2. V lost 0 bases to trimming and J lost 4 bases; unmatched junction nucleotides: 12. CDR1 is MDHEN and CDR2 is SYDVKM in the germline V gene. CDR3 length equals 21 residues. DNA for the CDR3: TGTGCCAGCAGTTTATGGCGGACTAGCGGGGGGGCTTCCCCGCGCACCGGGGAGCTGTTTTTT. This sequence encodes CASSLWRTSGGASPRTGELFF. Together with reference TRBV28 and TRBJ2-2, the CDR3 gives the full variable domain: DVKVTQSSRYLVKRTGEKVFLECVQDMDHENMFWYRQDPGLGLRLIYFSYDVKMKEKGDIPEGYSVSREKKERFSLILESASTNQTSMYLCASSLWRTSGGASPRTGELFFGEGSRLTVL.

The chain uses TRBV6-2 or TRBV6-3 and TRBJ1-6; 7 bases map to TRBD1. V shed 6 bases and J 7 bases; nucleotides not matched to a gene: 9. The length of the CDR3 is 15 residues. CDR1 is MNHEY, CDR2 SVGEGT, per germline. The CDR3, as DNA: TGTGCCAGCAGCTCAACCGGGACAGAAAATTCACCCCTCCACTTT. Translating it yields CASSSTGTENSPLHF.

The chain employs TRBV7-9 and TRBJ2-7, with D uncertain. V was pared by 2 bases and J by 3 bases, with 11 bases between. This CDR3 contains 14 residues. Germline V gene lookup returns CDR1 SEHNR and CDR2 FQNEAQ (reference sequence). This chain's CDR3 is CASSLSGRIYEQYF. The CDR3 region has the DNA TGTGCCAGCAGCTTATCTGGCAGGATCTACGAGCAGTACTTC. The full variable domain, its missing parts supplied by reference TRBV7-9 and TRBJ2-7, is DTGVSQNPRHKITKRGQNVTFRCDPISEHNRLYWYRQTLGQGPEFLTYFQNEAQLEKSRLLSDRFSAERPKGSFSTLEIQRTEQGDSAMYLCASSLSGRIYEQYFGPGTRLTVT.

The chain has TRBV5-8 and TRBJ1-1, with 7 bases identical to TRBD1. The CDR3 runs to 14 residues. Looked up from germline, CDR1 is SGHTS and CDR2 is YDEGEE. V lost 1 base, J lost 5 bases, and 5 bases stayed unmatched. CDR3 DNA: TGTGCCAGCAGCTTGACCACAGGGGTTACTGAAGCTTTCTTT. It codes for CASSLTTGVTEAFF.

The chain combines TRBV9 with TRBJ1-3, with 7 bases aligning to TRBD1. Trimming took 3 bases from V and 4 from J; bases not matched to a gene: 4. The germline V gene has CDR1 SGDLS and CDR2 YYNGEE. This CDR3 is built from 14 residues. The CDR3 spells CASSGPTGGNTIYF. In DNA form, the CDR3 reads TGTGCCAGCAGCGGCCCGACAGGGGGAAACACCATATATTTT.

The chain is built from TRBV29-1 and TRBJ1-1; D is uncertain. The CDR3 extends over 12 amino acids. Germline V gene sequence: CDR1 SQVTM, CDR2 ANQGSEA. The ends were cut back, 0 bases at V and 5 bases at J, with 7 bases in the middle. The CDR3 loop reads CSVEEGGTEAFF. CDR3 coding DNA: TGCAGCGTTGAAGAGGGAGGAACTGAAGCTTTCTTT.

The J gene is TRBJ2-3, the V gene TRBV19; 9 nucleotides align to TRBD2. CDR1 and CDR2 from the germline V gene are LNHDA and SQIVND (reference sequence). The CDR3 spans 15 residues. J was trimmed by 4 bases and V by 4 bases; bases with no gene match: 6. CDR3 protein: CASSSGGAWADTQYF. CDR3 sequence (DNA): TGTGCCAGTAGTAGCGGGGGGGCTTGGGCAGATACGCAGTATTTT.

This chain uses TRBV3-1 (or the pseudogene TRBV3-2) with TRBJ2-7; no reliable D call. Looked up from germline, CDR1 is LGHDT and CDR2 is YNNKEL (reference sequence). The CDR3 is 16 amino acids. V lost 0 bases and J lost 2, with 14 bases in between. The CDR3 DNA reads TGTGCCAGCAGCCAAGACGGTTTCCCAGGAGCCTACGAGCAGTACTTC. This sequence encodes CASSQDGFPGAYEQYF.

This clone came up a few times. The chain recombines TRBV2 with TRBJ2-7; no definite D call. The V end lost 5 bases, the J end lost 6 bases, and 20 bases lay between the germline ends. The CDR3 sequence is 15 residues long. Germline CDR1 SNHLY, CDR2 FYNNEI. The CDR3 nucleotides read TGTGCCAGCAGTTCAGGTTTTCTCCCTCGGGTCGAGCAGTACTTC. This encodes CASSSGFLPRVEQYF.

The chain recombines TRBV27 with TRBJ2-1; the D is unclear. The V gene lost 3 bases and the J gene lost 7 bases, with 10 bases spanning the gap. Germline-derived CDR1 and CDR2 are MNHEY and SMNVEV (reference sequence). CDR3 size: 13 residues. The CDR3 region is CASSFASRNEQFF. CDR3 in DNA: TGTGCCAGCAGTTTTGCTAGTAGGAATGAGCAGTTCTTC.

This sequence joins TRBV2 and TRBJ2-1; 13 nucleotides line up with TRBD2. V was pared by 8 bases and J by 0 bases, with 10 bases of the junction left unmatched. CDR1 SNHLY and CDR2 FYNNEI come from the germline V gene. CDR3 size: 18 residues. The DNA of the CDR3 is TGTGCCAGCTTGTATGGCCGGACTAGCGGGAGCTCCTACAATGAGCAGTTCTTC. Translation gives CASLYGRTSGSSYNEQFF.

This chain joins TRBV7-3 and TRBJ1-2; TRBD1 matches 9 bases. V shed 3 bases and J 11 bases; nucleotides not matched to a gene: 7. From germline, CDR1 is SGHTA and CDR2 FQGTGA. The CDR3 has 13 residues. The CDR3 coding sequence is TGTGCCAGCAGCTTCGGGGACAGGGAAGGTTACACCTTC. It translates to CASSFGDREGYTF. Full variable domain (remainder filled in from reference TRBV7-3 and TRBJ1-2): GAGVSQTPSNKVTEKGKYVELRCDPISGHTALYWYRQSLGQGPEFLIYFQGTGAADDSGLPNDRFFAVRPEGSVSTLKIQRTERGDSAVYLCASSFGDREGYTFGSGTRLTVV.